The rows below give T cell receptor beta chains drawn from one sample of a study of Tregs in tolerant kidney transplant recipients. Libraries were prepared by immunoSEQ multiplex PCR; TCRdb keeps only in-frame clonotypes and omits some of them. The sample includes under 300,000 clones, about 80% seen only once; the top ten take under 0.65%. Sequencing used CD4+ T cells from blood. The source is a human donor in good health. Each CDR3 is given with its conserved first and last residue. The D gene is left open where the match is weak. A row's size may be missing; if present it is once, few, many or a size class.

d_call	v_call	cdr3_length	clone_size	j_call	cdr3_aa	cdr3_nt
-	TRBV11-2	13	-	TRBJ1-1	CASSLEGNTEAFF	TGTGCCAGCAGCTTAGAGGGGAACACTGAAGCTTTCTTT
TRBD2	TRBV2	18	-	TRBJ2-1	CASSPFASGRGSYNEQFF	TGTGCCAGCAGCCCCTTCGCTAGCGGGAGAGGGTCCTACAATGAGCAGTTCTTC
-	TRBV18	15	-	TRBJ2-5	CASSPWQRLRETQYF	TGTGCCAGCTCACCTTGGCAGCGTTTAAGGGAGACCCAGTACTTC
-	TRBV18	14	-	TRBJ1-2	CASSLTGDNYGYTF	TGTGCCAGCTCCCTCACCGGGGATAACTATGGCTACACCTTC
-	TRBV15	15	-	TRBJ2-1	CATRLSGTGYNEQFF	TGTGCCACCAGGTTAAGCGGCACGGGGTACAATGAGCAGTTCTTC
-	TRBV7-6	15	once	TRBJ1-4	CASSLQGLLNEKLFF	TGTGCCAGCAGTTTACAGGGACTGCTTAATGAAAAACTGTTTTTT
-	TRBV4-1	16	-	TRBJ2-3	CASRPRLATSTDTQYF	TGCGCCAGCCGACCGCGGCTAGCGACTAGCACAGATACGCAGTATTTT
TRBD2	TRBV30	13	once	TRBJ2-2	CAHGTTNTGELFF	TGTGCCCACGGGACTACCAACACCGGGGAGCTGTTTTTT
TRBD1	TRBV7-8	17	-	TRBJ2-3	CASSRKTGQGLTDTQYF	TGTGCCAGCAGCCGTAAAACAGGACAGGGCCTCACAGATACGCAGTATTTT
TRBD1	TRBV29-1	12	few	TRBJ1-1	CSVVNRGTEAFF	TGCAGCGTTGTCAACAGGGGCACTGAAGCTTTCTTT
-	TRBV2	11	-	TRBJ2-1	CASSEGTPVFF	TGTGCCAGCAGTGAGGGGACCCCCGTTTTCTTC
TRBD2	TRBV6-5	14	few	TRBJ2-7	CASSRGGHSYEQYF	TGTGCCAGCAGCCGGGGGGGCCACTCCTACGAGCAGTACTTC
-	TRBV6-1	14	once	TRBJ2-3	CASSESGSTDTQYF	TGTGCCAGCAGTGAAAGTGGCTCCACAGATACGCAGTATTTT
-	TRBV11-2	14	-	TRBJ1-6	CASSLSDNFSPLHF	TGTGCCAGCAGCTTAAGTGACAATTTTTCACCCCTCCACTTT
TRBD1	TRBV6-1	17	few	TRBJ1-5	CASSALRGRGSNQPQHF	TGTGCCAGCAGTGCCCTCAGGGGGAGAGGGAGCAATCAGCCCCAGCATTTT
TRBD2	TRBV5-4	14	-	TRBJ2-1	CASSPGGMGNEQFF	TGTGCCAGCAGCCCGGGGGGTATGGGTAATGAGCAGTTCTTC
-	TRBV4-1	15	-	TRBJ1-5	CASSQGQYSNQPQHF	TGCGCCAGCAGCCAAGGGCAGTATAGCAATCAGCCCCAGCATTTT
TRBD1	TRBV2	15	-	TRBJ1-1	CASSEQGAMNTEAFF	TGTGCCAGCAGTGAGCAGGGGGCAATGAACACTGAAGCTTTCTTT
-	TRBV19	13	-	TRBJ2-3	CASQRYGTDTQYF	TGTGCCAGTCAACGATACGGCACAGATACGCAGTATTTT
-	TRBV4-2	15	few	TRBJ2-3	CASSHLLGSTDTQYF	TGTGCCAGCAGCCACTTACTGGGTAGCACAGATACGCAGTATTTT
-	TRBV5-1	13	-	TRBJ2-5	CASSLVQPETQYF	TGCGCCAGCAGCTTGGTACAGCCAGAGACCCAGTACTTC
-	TRBV19	14	-	TRBJ1-3	CASSISTDGNTIYF	TGTGCCAGTAGTATATCGACAGACGGAAACACCATATATTTT
TRBD1	TRBV6-4	16	-	TRBJ1-5	CASSAPRQGANQPQHF	TGTGCCAGCAGTGCTCCTCGACAGGGGGCTAATCAGCCCCAGCATTTT
-	TRBV19	17	-	TRBJ2-3	CASSISPGGLAGDTQYF	TGTGCCAGTAGTATATCGCCGGGTGGCTTGGCCGGGGATACGCAGTATTTT
-	TRBV30	12	-	TRBJ1-6	CAWKQETSPLHF	TGTGCCTGGAAACAGGAGACCTCACCCCTCCACTTT
-	TRBV18	15	-	TRBJ1-5	CASSRPSGAGQPQHF	TGTGCCAGCTCACGCCCGTCTGGGGCAGGTCAGCCCCAGCATTTT
-	TRBV5-1	14	-	TRBJ2-3	CASSLWMISDTQYF	TGCGCCAGCAGCTTGTGGATGATATCAGATACGCAGTATTTT
-	TRBV27	14	-	TRBJ1-2	CASSYGGPWGGYTF	TGTGCCAGCAGTTACGGGGGACCATGGGGAGGCTACACCTTC
TRBD2	TRBV6-6	14	few	TRBJ2-7	CASSRVAGFYEQYF	TGTGCCAGCAGCCGGGTAGCGGGATTCTACGAGCAGTACTTC
-	TRBV5-8	14	-	TRBJ1-6	CASSLDQHNSPLHF	TGTGCCAGCAGCTTGGATCAGCATAATTCACCCCTCCACTTT
-	TRBV7-8	19	once	TRBJ1-4	CASSLDGGESLHNKEKLFF	TGTGCCAGCAGCTTAGATGGGGGAGAATCCCTCCACAACAAAGAAAAACTGTTTTTT
-	TRBV10-2	17	-	TRBJ1-5	CASSESRGGGRNQPQHF	TGCGCCAGCAGTGAGTCGAGGGGGGGCGGCCGCAATCAGCCCCAGCATTTT
-	TRBV25-1	12	once	TRBJ1-2	CASSPGVWGYTF	TGTGCCAGCAGTCCCGGGGTGTGGGGCTACACCTTC
TRBD1	TRBV27	16	-	TRBJ1-1	CASSRGQRAMNTEAFF	TGTGCCAGCAGTAGGGGACAGCGAGCCATGAACACTGAAGCTTTCTTT
TRBD1	TRBV11-2	15	-	TRBJ1-4	CASSSRTGMYEKLFF	TGTGCCAGCAGCTCCCGGACAGGGATGTATGAAAAACTGTTTTTT
-	TRBV11-2	11	-	TRBJ2-1	CASSLAIRQFF	TGTGCCAGCAGCTTAGCAATAAGGCAGTTCTTC
-	TRBV11-3	13	-	TRBJ1-1	CASSSKLGTEAFF	TGTGCCAGCAGCTCAAAGTTGGGGACTGAAGCTTTCTTT
TRBD2	TRBV9	16	-	TRBJ2-2	CASSALSGRAGGELFF	TGTGCCAGCAGCGCGCTTAGCGGGAGGGCGGGCGGGGAGCTGTTTTTT
TRBD2	TRBV15	20	-	TRBJ2-3	CATSRGTGLAGGSSTDTQYF	TGTGCCACCAGCAGAGGGACGGGACTAGCGGGAGGTTCTAGCACAGATACGCAGTATTTT
-	TRBV2	14	-	TRBJ1-1	CASSEVTYYTEAFF	TGTGCCAGCAGTGAGGTGACCTACTACACTGAAGCTTTCTTT
-	TRBV2	13	-	TRBJ2-3	CASSEEGTDTQYF	TGTGCCAGCAGTGAGGAAGGGACAGATACGCAGTATTTT
-	TRBV7-2	15	-	TRBJ1-1	CASSPTRVGVSEAFF	TGTGCCAGCAGCCCAACAAGGGTGGGGGTCTCTGAAGCTTTCTTT